This passage covers 28 T cell receptor beta chains from one sample sequenced in a study of response to subunit inactivated influenza vaccine. TCRdb re-called the RT-PCR reads with MiXCR, one entry per CDR3 protein. In the table there are roughly 620,000 distinct CDR3 sequences, around 11% of which are singletons. These same records also appear under a second study, on T cells expressing NK-cell markers. From that report: With UMIs, 5'RACE template switching was used to make TCR beta cDNA.

This material consisted of PBMCs from blood, taken on the day of vaccination. The receptors stem from a man between 50 and 59 years old who received an inactivated influenza vaccine.

This clonotype was counted between two and nine times. The chain joins TRBV6-2 or TRBV6-3 to TRBJ2-2, with D possibly being TRBD1 or TRBD2 (6 bases each). The CDR3 has 15 amino acids. The germline V and J ends were trimmed by 6 bases and 5 bases, with 16 bases remaining between them. Germline V lookup: CDR1 MNHEY, CDR2 SVGEGT. CDR3 DNA sequence: TGTGCCAGCAGAAACGGGGGCCCAGGAACCGGGGAGCTGTTTTTT. This encodes CASRNGGPGTGELFF.

This rearrangement joins TRBV6-6 to TRBJ2-7; 7 bases are shared with TRBD1. This CDR3 comprises 12 residues. In germline, CDR1 is MNHNY, CDR2 SVGAGI (reference sequence). Unmatched junction bases numbered 2, after V lost 4 bases and J lost 5 bases. CDR3 sequence (DNA): TGTGCCAGCAGTTTCGACAGGGACGAGCAGTACTTC. Residues: CASSFDRDEQYF.

V usage is TRBV12-3 or TRBV12-4 and J usage is TRBJ1-2, with D unclear. The CDR3 length is 13 residues. V lost 2 bases and J 2 bases, leaving 6 bases between the germline ends. The CDR3 region has the DNA TGTGCCAGCAGTTTATTGGCGAACTATGGCTACACCTTC. It encodes CASSLLANYGYTF.

This clonotype was counted many times. This chain uses TRBV5-1 with TRBJ1-4; 8 positions match TRBD1. The length of the CDR3 is 15 residues. V lost 4 bases, J lost 8 bases, and 10 bases stayed unmatched. Looked up from germline, CDR1 is SGHRS and CDR2 is YFSETQ. Written as DNA, the CDR3 is TGCGCCAGCAGCATAGCGGGACAGGCAGGAGAAAAACTGTTTTTT. Translated, it gives CASSIAGQAGEKLFF.

The rearrangement links TRBV7-9 to TRBJ2-7; 12 bases map to TRBD2. V was pared by 0 bases and J by 7 bases, with 7 bases of the junction left unmatched. Looked up from germline, CDR1 is SEHNR and CDR2 is FQNEAQ (reference sequence). CDR3 length equals 16 residues. CDR3 sequence reads: CASSLAPPSGGAEQYF. The CDR3 nucleotides read TGTGCCAGCAGCTTAGCCCCTCCTAGCGGGGGGGCAGAGCAGTACTTC.

This clonotype was counted a few times. The CDR3 DNA sequence: TGTGCCAGCTCCCCCGGGACTCTCTATAACAATGAGCAGTTCTTC. Translation: CASSPGTLYNNEQFF. The rearrangement links TRBV18 to TRBJ2-1, with a weak D call TRBD2 (6 bases). Trimming pared 6 bases from V and 5 bases from J, leaving 17 bases between. The germline V gene has CDR1 KGHSH and CDR2 LQKENI. The CDR3 runs 15 residues.

This clonotype was observed many times. CDR3 amino acids: CASSLWAGVFTDTQYF. CDR3 coding DNA: TGCGCCAGCAGCTTGTGGGCGGGAGTATTCACAGATACGCAGTATTTT. The V and J genes are TRBV5-1 and TRBJ2-3; TRBD2 matches at 7 bases. CDR3 length: 16 residues. The J segment lost 2 bases and the V segment lost 1 base, leaving 7 bases of the junction unmatched. Germline assignment: CDR1 SGHRS and CDR2 YFSETQ. Drawing the rest from reference TRBV5-1 and TRBJ2-3, the complete variable domain is KAGVTQTPRYLIKTRGQQVTLSCSPISGHRSVSWYQQTPGQGLQFLFEYFSETQRNKGNFPGRFSGRQFSNSRSEMNVSTLELGDSALYLCASSLWAGVFTDTQYFGPGTRLTVL.

This clonotype was found a few times. The gene calls are TRBV5-6 and TRBJ2-1; D gene uncertain. The germline gives CDR1 SGHDT, CDR2 YYEEEE. This CDR3 is 14 amino acids long. The V gene lost 4 bases and the J gene lost 5 bases, with 13 bases spanning the gap. CDR3 in DNA: TGTGCCAGCAGCCCAGAACCCGTAGACAATGAGCAGTTCTTC. Translating it yields CASSPEPVDNEQFF.

Many counts were recorded for this clonotype. The chain is built from TRBV5-6 and TRBJ1-1; TRBD1 might be the D (5 bases). Germline V CDR1 and CDR2: SGHDT, YYEEEE. Trimming took off 4 bases at V and 0 bases at J, with 10 bases between the two ends. The CDR3 loop spans 14 amino acids. CDR3 loop: CASSTQGVNTEAFF. The CDR3 nucleotides are TGTGCCAGCAGCACTCAGGGTGTGAACACTGAAGCTTTCTTT.

In its sample, this clonotype was seen a few times. The J gene is TRBJ2-5, the V gene TRBV4-2, with 8 bases fitting TRBD2. The CDR3 spans 15 residues. Unmatched junction bases numbered 10, after V lost 5 bases and J lost 5 bases. Germline assignment: CDR1 LGHNA and CDR2 YNFKEQ. The DNA of the CDR3 is TGTGCCAGCAGCGCAGCGGGAGCCGTTTTCGAGACCCAGTACTTC. Protein product: CASSAAGAVFETQYF.

The CDR3 nucleotides are TGTGCCAGCTCTTTACCACTGGGCACTGAAGCTTTCTTT. Translation gives CASSLPLGTEAFF. The chain combines TRBV2 with TRBJ1-1; D is unresolved. This CDR3 has 13 amino acids. CDR1 and CDR2 from the germline V gene are SNHLY and FYNNEI. The V and J ends lost 8 bases and 4 bases respectively, with 14 bases between them. The full variable domain, its missing parts supplied by reference TRBV2 and TRBJ1-1, is EPEVTQTPSHQVTQMGQEVILRCVPISNHLYFYWYRQILGQKVEFLVSFYNNEISEKSEIFDDQFSVERPDGSNFTLKIRSTKLEDSAMYFCASSLPLGTEAFFGQGTRLTVV.

There are a few counts of this clonotype. V usage is TRBV5-1 and J usage is TRBJ2-2; TRBD2 aligns across 10 bases. The germline CDR1 and CDR2 sequences are SGHRS and YFSETQ. There are 16 residues in the CDR3. After removal of 1 base from V and 7 bases from J, the junction contained 7 bases not matched to a gene. The DNA of the CDR3 is TGCGCCAGCAGCTTGACTAGCGGGGCCAATGGCGGGGAGCTGTTTTTT. The encoded protein is CASSLTSGANGGELFF.

This chain connects TRBV2 to TRBJ2-2; D is ambiguous. The CDR3 is 15 amino acids. Germline V gene data show CDR1 as SNHLY and CDR2 as FYNNEI. V lost 4 bases and J lost 4, with 13 bases in between. CDR3 residues: CASSVLASGTGELFF. CDR3 DNA sequence: TGTGCCAGCAGTGTTCTGGCCAGTGGCACCGGGGAGCTGTTTTTT.

The chain uses TRBV5-1 and TRBJ1-2, with 8 bases that match TRBD1. CDR3 length equals 16 residues. Germline V gene lookup returns CDR1 SGHRS and CDR2 YFSETQ. V lost 2 bases and J lost 4; bases outside the gene matches: 10. The CDR3 sequence is CASSLSSGQGGYGYTF. The CDR3 DNA reads TGCGCCAGCAGCTTATCCTCCGGACAGGGCGGCTATGGCTACACCTTC.

This chain links TRBV7-2 with TRBJ2-1, with D tentatively TRBD2 (6 bases). V was clipped by 5 bases and J by 8 bases, with 16 bases between them. The CDR3 length is 14 residues. The germline V gene has CDR1 SGHTA and CDR2 FQGNSA. In DNA, the CDR3 is TGTGCCAGCAGCCCATCGCGGGGTTTCGATGAGCAGTTCTTC. Protein sequence: CASSPSRGFDEQFF.

This clonotype turned up a few times. This rearrangement joins TRBV5-1 to TRBJ2-2; either TRBD1 or TRBD2 may supply D (5 bases each). The germline V gene encodes CDR1 SGHRS and CDR2 YFSETQ. The V gene lost 8 bases and the J gene lost 3 bases, with 20 bases spanning the gap. The CDR3 covers 16 residues. The CDR3 region is CASANGAASDTGELFF. DNA for the CDR3: TGCGCCAGTGCGAACGGGGCGGCCTCGGACACCGGGGAGCTGTTTTTT.

There are a few counts of this clonotype. The genes are TRBV5-8 and TRBJ2-1; 7 bases align to TRBD1. The CDR3 consists of 15 residues. Germline V gene lookup returns CDR1 SGHTS and CDR2 YDEGEE. V lost 0 bases and J lost 9; bases outside the gene matches: 9. In DNA form, the CDR3 reads TGTGCCAGCAGCTTGGACAGGGGTAGTCGGGGTGAGCAGTTCTTC. Encoded protein: CASSLDRGSRGEQFF.

The chain uses TRBV7-9 and TRBJ2-7; 11 bases are a match to TRBD1. The junction had 4 bases not matched to a gene; V was cut back by 1 base and J by 5 bases. This CDR3 spans 15 amino acids. Germline V gene lookup returns CDR1 SEHNR and CDR2 FQNEAQ (reference sequence). The DNA of the CDR3 is TGTGCCAGCAGCTTAGTTTGGACAGGGGGCCACGAGCAGTACTTC. It translates to CASSLVWTGGHEQYF.

This clonotype was seen only once. The chain is built from TRBV20-1 and TRBJ2-1; 10 nucleotides agree with TRBD2. The length of the CDR3 is 16 residues. The germline V gene encodes CDR1 DFQATT and CDR2 SNEGSKA (reference sequence). V trimming: 5 bases; J trimming: 8 bases; junction bases outside the gene matches: 15. The CDR3 spells CSAEGASGSLGDEQFF. CDR3 nucleotides: TGCAGTGCTGAAGGGGCTAGCGGGAGTCTGGGGGATGAGCAGTTCTTC.

This clonotype was detected only a few times. V usage is TRBV20-1 and J usage is TRBJ2-1; D might be TRBD2 (7 bases). Per germline, CDR1 DFQATT and CDR2 SNEGSKA (reference sequence). The CDR3 runs 14 residues. V lost 5 bases and J 7 bases, leaving 18 bases between the germline ends. The CDR3 sequence is CSAVRGGAQNEQFF. CDR3 DNA sequence: TGCAGTGCTGTCAGAGGGGGGGCCCAAAATGAGCAGTTCTTC.

This rearrangement joins TRBV4-3 to TRBJ2-7, with 9 bases identical to TRBD1. Germline assignment: CDR1 LGHNA and CDR2 YSLEER. Trimming cost V 4 bases and J 8 bases; bases outside gene matches: 15. CDR3 size: 16 residues. CDR3 protein: CASSLDTGTGTSKQYF. The CDR3 DNA sequence: TGCGCCAGCAGCCTCGATACCGGGACAGGGACTTCCAAGCAGTACTTC.

In its sample, this clonotype was seen a few times. This chain joins TRBV5-1 and TRBJ2-5; 7 bases fit TRBD2. The CDR3 is made up of 16 amino acids. V lost 2 bases and J lost 5; bases outside the gene matches: 12. Germline CDR1 is SGHRS and CDR2 is YFSETQ. The CDR3 here is CASSLGAGVVVETQYF. The CDR3 nucleotides read TGCGCCAGCAGCTTAGGCGCGGGAGTGGTGGTGGAGACCCAGTACTTC.

The sample holds many counts of this clonotype. This chain connects TRBV10-3 to TRBJ2-3, with 13 bases aligning to TRBD2. V was clipped by 0 bases and J by 4 bases; unmatched bases: 7. CDR1 is ENHRY and CDR2 is SYGVKD in the germline V gene. The CDR3 spans 18 residues. CDR3 nucleotides: TGTGCCATCAGTGAGTCCCGGACTAGCGGGAGTTTCGCAGATACGCAGTATTTT. This gives the protein CAISESRTSGSFADTQYF.

This clonotype came up a few times. The chain combines TRBV4-3 with TRBJ2-5; D remains unclear. The CDR3 is 13 amino acids. The germline gives CDR1 LGHNA, CDR2 YSLEER. V lost 0 bases, J lost 0 bases, and 2 bases lay in between. Here the CDR3 DNA reads TGCGCCAGCAGCCAAGAGTACCAAGAGACCCAGTACTTC. Its protein is CASSQEYQETQYF.

This clonotype was counted a few times. The gene calls are TRBV4-3 and TRBJ2-3; possible D gene TRBD2, 7 bases. The germline V gene has CDR1 LGHNA and CDR2 YSLEER. CDR3 length: 18 residues. With 1 base removed from V and 4 bases from J, the gap between germline ends came to 21 bases. The DNA for the CDR3 is TGCGCCAGCAGCCAAGGACCACCCCGAGAGGGGGGGCCAGATACGCAGTATTTT. It is translated as CASSQGPPREGGPDTQYF.

The chain links TRBV18 to TRBJ2-7, with D unclear. This CDR3 contains 13 residues. Trimming left V 5 bases short and J 0 bases short, with 8 bases between. CDR1 and CDR2 (germline): KGHSH, LQKENI. The CDR3, as DNA: TGTGCCAGCTCAGCAGCCACCTCCTACGAGCAGTACTTC. This encodes CASSAATSYEQYF.

V is TRBV29-1 and J is TRBJ2-2; no reliable D call. CDR3 length: 16 residues. Germline CDR1 is SQVTM and CDR2 is ANQGSEA. Trimming took off 5 bases at V and 1 base at J, with 17 bases between the two ends. CDR3 loop: CSVLSTALQNTGELFF. The CDR3 DNA sequence: TGCAGCGTTCTCAGTACGGCGCTGCAGAACACCGGGGAGCTGTTTTTT.

The rearrangement uses TRBV24-1 and TRBJ2-7; D gene unclear. Trimming shortened V by 6 bases and J by 6 bases, and 14 bases separated the two germline ends. CDR1 and CDR2 (germline): KGHDR, SFDVKD. This CDR3 comprises 13 residues. The CDR3 DNA sequence: TGTGCCACCAGTCCCGGGCCCGCCTGCGAGCAGTACTTC. Protein product: CATSPGPACEQYF.